Below, one T cell receptor (beta chain) is given with its context. The CDR3 runs to 12 residues. Data came from immunoSEQ multiplex PCR; TCRdb stores just in-frame clones and leaves some out. The table lists roughly 42,000 clones, 70% to 85% of them singletons. The sample is drawn from a study of preoperative IRX-2 immunotherapy in early breast cancer. The treatment denotes: preoperative locoregional IRX-2 cytokine immunotherapy. Samples came from a phase Ib trial of preoperative locoregional IRX-2 cytokine immunotherapy. The TCR originated in a human donor with breast cancer. The chain joins TRBV1 to TRBJ2-3; no DNA check was done on the table's D call, TRBD1. TRBV1 is noted as a pseudogene. This specimen consisted of tumor tissue, obtained after IRX-2 immunotherapy. Here the CDR3 reads CASSQDRYTQYF. The CDR3 DNA is TGCGCCAGCAGCCAGGACAGATATACGCAGTATTTT.